One sample yielded the 29 T cell receptor beta chains listed below, sequenced in a study of response to subunit inactivated influenza vaccine. TCRdb redid the calling of the RT-PCR reads with MiXCR, one entry per CDR3 protein. This sample has 450,000 to 500,000 distinct CDR3 sequences, with roughly 9.7% found just once. Here the sequenced sample was PBMCs from blood, taken 45 days after vaccination. These receptors originate from a man aged 50-60 years who received an inactivated influenza vaccine.

Note on this clonotype: The junction and the germline gene differ at one end; a read error may be behind it. The V call is TRBV3-1, the J call TRBJ1-5; D is perhaps TRBD1 (5 bases). The CDR3 is 14 residues long. Germline V gene lookup returns CDR1 LGHDT and CDR2 YNNKEL (reference sequence). For the CDR3, the DNA is TGTGCCAGCAGCCAGGGGGGAGTCAATCAGCCCCATCATTTT. Translation: CASSQGGVNQPHHF.

Only a few counts were recorded for this clonotype. The rearrangement uses TRBV20-1 and TRBJ2-7, with a weak D call TRBD1 (5 bases). The CDR3 length is 14 residues. Trimming took 0 bases from V and 2 from J, leaving 11 bases between them. The germline V gene has CDR1 DFQATT and CDR2 SNEGSKA (reference sequence). CDR3 sequence: CSARDPQVPYEQYF. CDR3 nucleotide sequence: TGCAGTGCTAGAGATCCACAGGTACCCTACGAGCAGTACTTC.

In its sample, this clonotype was seen a few times. J is TRBJ2-2 and V is TRBV18; TRBD2 is a possible D gene (6 bases). The CDR3 loop spans 16 amino acids. Germline CDR1 and CDR2: KGHSH and LQKENI. V lost 8 bases, J lost 6 bases, and 22 bases lay in between. Written as DNA, the CDR3 is TGTGCCAGCGACAACAGAAATCGGGACTCTCCCGGGGAGCTGTTTTTT. Translated: CASDNRNRDSPGELFF.

The chain is built from TRBV5-1 and TRBJ2-1; 7 nucleotides match TRBD1. CDR3 length equals 15 residues. Germline values: CDR1 SGHRS, CDR2 YFSETQ. Trimming cost V 4 bases and J 8 bases; bases outside gene matches: 12. The CDR3: CASSKNDRVVDEQFF. In nucleotides, the CDR3 is TGCGCCAGCAGCAAGAACGACAGGGTTGTCGATGAGCAGTTCTTC. Full variable domain (outside the CDR3, taken from reference TRBV5-1 and TRBJ2-1): KAGVTQTPRYLIKTRGQQVTLSCSPISGHRSVSWYQQTPGQGLQFLFEYFSETQRNKGNFPGRFSGRQFSNSRSEMNVSTLELGDSALYLCASSKNDRVVDEQFFGPGTRLTVL.

J is TRBJ2-1 and V is TRBV2; D is perhaps TRBD2 (5 bases). The CDR3 spans 14 residues. Trimming shortened V by 4 bases and J by 3 bases, and 10 bases separated the two germline ends. From germline, CDR1 is SNHLY and CDR2 FYNNEI. The chain's CDR3 is CASSGSGYYNEQFF. In DNA form, the CDR3 reads TGTGCCAGCAGTGGGAGCGGCTACTACAATGAGCAGTTCTTC.

The J gene is TRBJ2-5, the V gene TRBV5-5; 10 bases line up with TRBD1. CDR1 is SGHKS, CDR2 YYEKEE, per germline (reference sequence). J lost 7 bases, V lost 1 base, and 7 bases had no gene match. This CDR3 has 15 residues. The CDR3 sequence: CASSLIGTGVPTQYF. The CDR3, as DNA: TGTGCCAGCAGCTTGATAGGGACAGGGGTACCGACCCAGTACTTC.

In this sample, this clonotype turned up many times. The chain uses TRBV20-1 and TRBJ1-1, with D unresolved. The CDR3 sequence is 15 residues long. Germline CDR1 and CDR2: DFQATT and SNEGSKA (reference sequence). Trimming pared 6 bases from V and 2 bases from J, leaving 19 bases between. CDR3 region: CSARDLTKLNTEAFF. In nucleotides, the CDR3 is TGCAGTGCCCGCGACCTTACGAAGTTAAACACTGAAGCTTTCTTT.

A few counts support this clonotype. V and J are TRBV28 and TRBJ2-7; a possible D gene is TRBD2 (6 bases). With 1 base removed from V and 5 bases from J, the gap between germline ends came to 18 bases. Germline values: CDR1 MDHEN, CDR2 SYDVKM. The CDR3 runs 16 residues. The CDR3 here is CASSLLAEWEWDEQYF. CDR3 nucleotides: TGTGCCAGCAGTTTATTAGCGGAGTGGGAGTGGGACGAGCAGTACTTC.

This chain uses TRBV20-1 with TRBJ2-5; D is uncertain. Per germline, CDR1 DFQATT and CDR2 SNEGSKA (reference sequence). Trimming cost V 3 bases and J 5 bases, with 10 bases left between them. CDR3 length equals 12 residues. This CDR3 is CSASSLGETQYF. The CDR3 DNA is TGCAGTGCTAGCAGCCTCGGGGAGACCCAGTACTTC.

The rearrangement links TRBV7-2 to TRBJ2-7; maybe TRBD2 (5 bases). The V end lost 2 bases, the J end lost 0 bases, and 11 bases lay between the germline ends. This CDR3 is 15 amino acids long. The germline CDR1 and CDR2 sequences are SGHTA and FQGNSA. CDR3 bases: TGTGCCAGCAGCTTATTGTATAGCGTCTCCTACGAGCAGTACTTC. It specifies CASSLLYSVSYEQYF.

This clonotype was seen many times. The V gene is TRBV12-3 or TRBV12-4, the J gene TRBJ1-5; tentative D call: TRBD1 (6 bases). V was clipped by 7 bases and J by 2 bases, with 15 bases between them. The CDR3 is 15 residues long. The CDR3 DNA reads TGTGCCAGCACACTACAGGGTTCGGGCAATCAGCCCCAGCATTTT. This translates into CASTLQGSGNQPQHF.

V gene TRBV12-3 or TRBV12-4 combines with J gene TRBJ1-6, with TRBD1 matching over 8 bases. V lost 6 bases to trimming and J lost 10 bases; unmatched junction nucleotides: 2. The CDR3 length is 12 residues. CDR3 nucleotides: TGTGCCAGCAGACGACAGGGGTCACCCCTCCACTTT. Its protein is CASRRQGSPLHF.

This chain links TRBV18 with TRBJ2-2; the match to TRBD1 covers 9 bases. The CDR3 is 19 residues long. Losses at the gene ends were 1 base for V and 0 bases for J; bases not matched to a gene: 9. Looked up from germline, CDR1 is KGHSH and CDR2 is LQKENI. The CDR3 loop is CASSPRWGQGYANTGELFF. The CDR3 coding sequence is TGTGCCAGCTCACCACGGTGGGGACAGGGATACGCGAACACCGGGGAGCTGTTTTTT.

V gene TRBV20-1 combines with J gene TRBJ2-3, with unresolved D. This CDR3 has 13 amino acids. Germline V gene sequence: CDR1 DFQATT, CDR2 SNEGSKA (reference sequence). The V gene lost 1 base and the J gene lost 3 bases, with 8 bases spanning the gap. The CDR3 here is CSARVRATDTQYF. The CDR3 nucleotides read TGCAGTGCTAGAGTCAGAGCGACAGATACGCAGTATTTT.

The CDR3 loop is CSASQGRETQYF. The CDR3 bases are TGCAGTGCTAGCCAGGGGAGGGAGACCCAGTACTTC. This sequence joins TRBV20-1 and TRBJ2-5, with D tentatively TRBD1 or TRBD2 (6 bases each). CDR1 and CDR2 from the germline V gene are DFQATT and SNEGSKA (reference sequence). Between the trimmed V and J ends, which lost 3 bases and 5 bases, there was a span of 10 bases. The CDR3 spans 12 residues.

The chain carries TRBV20-1 and TRBJ2-1, with D maybe TRBD2 (7 bases). Trimming removed 5 bases from V and 0 bases from J, with 17 bases in between. This CDR3 is 16 amino acids long. Germline values: CDR1 DFQATT, CDR2 SNEGSKA (reference sequence). CDR3 loop: CSASPGGGGSYNEQFF. CDR3 nucleotide sequence: TGCAGTGCTTCGCCCGGGGGCGGGGGCTCCTACAATGAGCAGTTCTTC.

This chain links TRBV27 with TRBJ1-6; 7 nucleotides line up with TRBD1. Germline CDR1 reads MNHEY; CDR2 reads SMNVEV (reference sequence). CDR3 length: 16 amino acids. The V gene end was trimmed by 10 bases and the J gene end by 0 bases; junction bases not matched to a gene: 9. This chain's CDR3 is CATRRQGSSYNSPLHF. The CDR3, as DNA: TGTGCCACCCGAAGACAGGGAAGCTCCTATAATTCACCCCTCCACTTT.

This rearrangement joins TRBV20-1 to TRBJ2-5, with TRBD2 matching over 7 bases. The CDR3 contains 13 residues. The germline V gene encodes CDR1 DFQATT and CDR2 SNEGSKA (reference sequence). After removal of 4 bases from V and 5 bases from J, the junction contained 7 bases not matched to a gene. CDR3 amino acids: CSAISTSWETQYF. For the CDR3, the DNA is TGCAGTGCTATATCGACTAGCTGGGAGACCCAGTACTTC.

The chain uses TRBV7-8 and TRBJ2-1; D might be TRBD2 (6 bases). Per germline, CDR1 SGHVS and CDR2 FQNEAQ. V was pared by 1 base and J by 2 bases, with 12 bases between. The CDR3 extends over 16 amino acids. For the CDR3, the DNA is TGTGCCAGCAGCTTAGTTAGCGGAACTACCTACAATGAGCAGTTCTTC. Protein product: CASSLVSGTTYNEQFF.

This sequence joins TRBV5-1 and TRBJ2-3; D possibly matches TRBD1 or TRBD2 (5 bases each). This CDR3 region has 13 residues. Between the trimmed V and J ends, which lost 7 bases and 1 base, there was a span of 10 bases. Germline values: CDR1 SGHRS, CDR2 YFSETQ. CDR3 residues: CASGAEGTDTQYF. Written as DNA, the CDR3 is TGCGCCAGCGGGGCGGAGGGCACAGATACGCAGTATTTT.

This chain uses TRBV20-1 with TRBJ1-6, with 9 bases aligning to TRBD1. The ends lost 2 bases at V and 10 bases at J; junction bases unmatched: 6. Germline V lookup: CDR1 DFQATT, CDR2 SNEGSKA (reference sequence). This CDR3 is 14 amino acids long. This chain's CDR3 is CSARTGTGLSPLHF. In DNA, the CDR3 is TGCAGTGCTAGAACCGGGACAGGGCTATCACCCCTCCACTTT.

In this sample, this clonotype turned up a few times. The chain links TRBV20-1 to TRBJ1-5; D unclear. Germline V CDR1 and CDR2: DFQATT, SNEGSKA (reference sequence). This CDR3 is built from 13 residues. Trimming took 0 bases from V and 5 from J, leaving 8 bases between them. For the CDR3, the DNA is TGCAGTGCTAGAGATGCGAGGTATCAGCCCCAGCATTTT. This translates into CSARDARYQPQHF.

This rearrangement joins TRBV6-5 to TRBJ2-4, with 11 bases that match TRBD1. CDR1 and CDR2 from the germline V gene are MNHEY and SVGAGI. This CDR3 contains 14 residues. Unmatched junction bases numbered 0, after V lost 0 bases and J lost 8 bases. CDR3 region: CASSYSGQGDIQYF. For the CDR3, the DNA is TGTGCCAGCAGTTACTCGGGACAGGGGGACATTCAGTACTTC.

This clonotype was detected only a few times. CDR3 region: CASSYGRGYNEQFF. DNA of the CDR3: TGTGCCAGCAGTTACGGGCGGGGATACAATGAGCAGTTCTTC. V gene TRBV6-5 combines with J gene TRBJ2-1, with D possibly being TRBD2 (6 bases). Trimming took off 2 bases at V and 4 bases at J, with 9 bases between the two ends. The CDR3 has 14 residues. In germline, CDR1 is MNHEY, CDR2 SVGAGI.

A few counts support this clonotype. The chain links TRBV10-2 to TRBJ2-1; maybe TRBD2 (6 bases). Germline-derived CDR1 and CDR2 are WSHSY and SAAADI. The CDR3 runs to 14 residues. Trimming took off 3 bases at V and 7 bases at J, with 13 bases between the two ends. The CDR3 nucleotides are TGCGCCAGCAGTGACCCGGGACTTCAAAATGAGCAGTTCTTC. This translates into CASSDPGLQNEQFF.

This clonotype was seen a few times. The chain combines TRBV5-1 with TRBJ2-7, with 9 bases lining up with TRBD1. This CDR3 has 15 residues. The J segment lost 9 bases and the V segment lost 4 bases, leaving 14 bases of the junction unmatched. Germline loops: CDR1 SGHRS, CDR2 YFSETQ. The CDR3 sequence is CASSGPGTGSDWQYF. CDR3 coding DNA: TGCGCCAGCAGCGGCCCCGGGACAGGGAGCGACTGGCAGTACTTC.

This clonotype was seen a few times. The rearrangement links TRBV2 to TRBJ1-1; 7 nucleotides agree with TRBD1. The CDR3 covers 13 residues. With V trimmed by 3 bases and J by 5 bases, 3 bases remained unmatched. CDR1 and CDR2 from the germline V gene are SNHLY and FYNNEI. CDR3 coding DNA: TGTGCCAGCAGTGACGACAGGGAAACTGAAGCTTTCTTT. This encodes CASSDDRETEAFF.

This clonotype showed up just a few times. The chain couples TRBV12-3 or TRBV12-4 to TRBJ2-3; 7 bases fit TRBD2. CDR3 length: 16 residues. Unmatched junction bases numbered 14, after V lost 3 bases and J lost 8 bases. This CDR3 reads CASSLSRREKWSTQYF. The CDR3 DNA follows: TGTGCCAGCAGTTTGTCTCGGCGGGAGAAGTGGAGTACGCAGTATTTT.

A note on this clonotype: The junction departs from the called germline gene at one end, perhaps through a read error. V and J are TRBV19 and TRBJ2-6; possibly TRBD1 for D (5 bases). CDR1 and CDR2 from the germline V gene are LNHDA and SQIVND (reference sequence). The CDR3 runs to 14 residues. The chain's CDR3 is CASSKGAGANVMTF. CDR3 bases: TGTGCCAGTAGTAAGGGTGCTGGGGCCAACGTCATGACTTTC.